These T cell receptor beta chains were read from a single sample in a study of cytomegalovirus exposure and HLA in healthy donors. Libraries were prepared by immunoSEQ multiplex PCR; TCRdb keeps only in-frame clonotypes and omits some of them. The sample holds some 120,000 clones; 80% are singletons and the top ten take approximately 10%. The sample consisted of PBMCs. All receptors come from a man younger than 45 in good health and CMV-seropositive. The CDR3 runs from the conserved cysteine through the conserved F or W. D genes are given only for firm matches. The size of a clone is reported for some rows only, either as once, few or many, or as a class for expanded clones.

v_call	d_call	j_call	clone_size	cdr3_aa	cdr3_nt
TRBV29-1	TRBD2	TRBJ2-5	NA	CSVEGLAGLGETQYF	TGCAGCGTTGAAGGACTAGCGGGGTTAGGGGAGACCCAGTACTTC
TRBV5-1	TRBD2	TRBJ2-2	NA	CASSFVLAGRDTGELFF	TGCGCCAGCAGCTTTGTACTAGCGGGACGGGACACCGGGGAGCTGTTTTTT
TRBV6-1	NA	TRBJ2-3	NA	CAGGPLSTDTQYF	TGTGCCGGCGGTCCCTTAAGCACAGATACGCAGTATTTT
TRBV7-6	TRBD1	TRBJ2-3	NA	CASSPRGPTDTQYF	TGTGCCAGCAGCCCCAGGGGGCCCACAGATACGCAGTATTTT
TRBV9	NA	TRBJ1-1	NA	CASSVAPDTSTTEAFF	TGTGCCAGCAGCGTAGCCCCGGACACATCCACAACTGAAGCTTTCTTT
TRBV5-1	NA	TRBJ2-1	NA	CASTHREGRSDNEQFF	TGCGCCAGCACCCACAGGGAAGGGCGGTCGGACAATGAGCAGTTCTTC
TRBV2	NA	TRBJ2-5	NA	CASSAGGQETQYF	TGTGCCAGCAGTGCTGGGGGGCAAGAGACCCAGTACTTC
TRBV19	TRBD2	TRBJ2-1	NA	CASSALAGSYNEQFF	TGTGCCAGTAGTGCCTTAGCGGGGTCTTACAATGAGCAGTTCTTC
TRBV29-1	TRBD2	TRBJ2-1	once	CSAPGTNKRNEQFF	TGCAGCGCCCCCGGGACTAATAAACGCAATGAGCAGTTCTTC
TRBV19	TRBD1	TRBJ2-7	NA	CASSIGTGLDEQYF	TGTGCCAGTAGTATAGGGACAGGGCTGGACGAGCAGTACTTC
TRBV2	NA	TRBJ2-5	few	CASNPKGGTQYF	TGTGCCAGCAACCCGAAAGGGGGGACCCAGTACTTC
TRBV7-9	TRBD1	TRBJ1-1	NA	CASSLVETGTAFF	TGTGCCAGCAGCTTAGTCGAGACAGGGACGGCTTTCTTT
TRBV6-5	NA	TRBJ1-4	NA	CASRPLGQGGEKLFF	TGTGCCAGCAGACCCCTTGGGCAGGGAGGGGAAAAACTGTTTTTT
TRBV19	TRBD2	TRBJ2-7	NA	CASSIRWTSGTLEQYF	TGTGCCAGTAGTATAAGATGGACTAGCGGCACCCTCGAGCAGTACTTC
TRBV15	TRBD2	TRBJ2-3	NA	CATSRGRDYADTQYF	TGTGCCACCAGCAGAGGCCGGGACTACGCAGATACGCAGTATTTT
TRBV9	NA	TRBJ2-2	NA	CASSAAGRTGELFF	TGTGCCAGCAGCGCGGCAGGGCGCACCGGGGAGCTGTTTTTT
TRBV29-1	TRBD1	TRBJ2-7	once	CSVVGTGDEQYF	TGCAGCGTTGTTGGGACAGGGGACGAGCAGTACTTC
TRBV6-5	TRBD1	TRBJ1-4	NA	CASSSGQGRKLFF	TGTGCCAGCAGTTCGGGACAGGGGCGAAAACTGTTTTTT
TRBV6-5	TRBD1	TRBJ1-1	NA	CASSYGTGSTEAFF	TGTGCCAGCAGTTACGGGACAGGGTCCACTGAAGCTTTCTTT
TRBV5-1	TRBD2	TRBJ2-5	NA	CASSLPSGGLEETQYF	TGCGCCAGCAGCCTCCCTAGCGGGGGCTTAGAGGAGACCCAGTACTTC
TRBV11-3	TRBD1	TRBJ2-3	few	CASSANRGRAQYF	TGTGCCAGCAGCGCCAACAGGGGAAGGGCGCAGTATTTT
TRBV19	TRBD1	TRBJ1-5	NA	CASSMGTGGGQPQHF	TGTGCCAGTAGTATGGGGACAGGGGGAGGACAGCCCCAGCATTTT
TRBV5-4	NA	TRBJ1-2	NA	CASSPGGLNYGYTF	TGTGCCAGCAGCCCTGGAGGACTTAACTATGGCTACACCTTC
TRBV30	NA	TRBJ1-1	NA	CAWSRGYQNTEAFF	TGTGCCTGGAGTAGGGGGTATCAGAACACTGAAGCTTTCTTT
TRBV4-1	TRBD2	TRBJ2-5	NA	CASSQEGSGGPGETQYF	TGCGCCAGCAGCCAAGAGGGGTCGGGGGGGCCGGGAGAGACCCAGTACTTC
TRBV5-1	TRBD1	TRBJ1-1	NA	CASSLVTGLNTEAFF	TGCGCCAGCAGCTTGGTGACAGGGCTGAACACTGAAGCTTTCTTT
TRBV30	NA	TRBJ1-6	NA	CAWSAFNSPLHF	TGTGCCTGGAGTGCCTTTAATTCACCCCTCCACTTT
TRBV6-5	TRBD2	TRBJ2-1	NA	CASSYSDFGGYNEQFF	TGTGCCAGCAGTTACTCAGACTTCGGGGGGTACAATGAGCAGTTCTTC
TRBV4-1	NA	TRBJ1-6	few	CASSQENSLNNSPLHF	TGCGCCAGCAGCCAAGAGAACAGCCTAAATAATTCACCCCTCCACTTT
TRBV12-5	NA	TRBJ2-5	NA	CASGFRDNPQETQYF	TGTGCTAGTGGTTTCCGTGACAACCCCCAAGAGACCCAGTACTTC
TRBV10-3	TRBD2	TRBJ2-1	NA	CAISESWTRTYNEQFF	TGTGCCATCAGTGAGTCGTGGACTAGGACCTACAATGAGCAGTTCTTC
TRBV2	TRBD2	TRBJ2-7	NA	CASSVAGAYEQYF	TGTGCCAGCAGTGTTGCGGGGGCCTACGAGCAGTACTTC
TRBV5-1	NA	TRBJ2-3	NA	CASSLEVSGSHFMSTDTQYF	TGCGCCAGCAGCTTGGAAGTGTCAGGTAGTCATTTTATGAGCACAGATACGCAGTATTTT
TRBV27	NA	TRBJ2-7	NA	CASSLSSGYEQYF	TGTGCCAGCAGTTTATCGTCAGGGTACGAGCAGTACTTC
TRBV4-1	TRBD1	TRBJ1-3	NA	CASSQDRAGGFGNTIYF	TGCGCCAGCAGCCAAGATCGGGCAGGGGGCTTCGGAAACACCATATATTTT
TRBV2	NA	TRBJ2-3	NA	CASTAEADTQYF	TGTGCCAGCACTGCGGAAGCAGATACGCAGTATTTT
TRBV27	NA	TRBJ1-2	few	CASSLRRGNYGYTF	TGTGCCAGCAGTTTACGACGCGGTAACTATGGCTACACCTTC
TRBV4-1	NA	TRBJ2-3	NA	CASSQGVFSVSTDTQYF	TGCGCCAGCAGCCAAGGGGTCTTTAGCGTAAGCACAGATACGCAGTATTTT
TRBV13	NA	TRBJ2-6	NA	CASRRTGANGLTF	TGTGCCAGCAGGCGCACTGGGGCCAACGGCCTGACTTTC
TRBV6-1	TRBD1	TRBJ1-2	NA	CASSATRGLRDGYTF	TGTGCCAGCAGTGCGACCAGGGGGCTCAGGGATGGCTACACCTTC
TRBV7-2	TRBD2	TRBJ2-3	NA	CASSLGPMRGGQYTQYF	TGTGCCAGCAGCTTAGGCCCCATGCGGGGGGGCCAATATACGCAGTATTTT
TRBV7-2	TRBD2	TRBJ2-1	NA	CASSLQQLAGGLNEQFF	TGTGCCAGCAGCCTCCAACAACTAGCGGGGGGGCTGAATGAGCAGTTCTTC
TRBV28	TRBD2	TRBJ2-3	NA	CASSLGGGEPDTDTQYF	TGTGCCAGCAGTTTAGGCGGGGGGGAGCCCGACACAGATACGCAGTATTTT
TRBV7-8	TRBD1	TRBJ1-6	NA	CASSLVTGGDSPLHF	TGTGCCAGCAGCTTAGTTACAGGGGGGGATTCACCCCTCCACTTT
TRBV5-1	NA	TRBJ1-2	NA	CASSLWSSRVGNGYTF	TGCGCCAGCAGCTTGTGGAGTTCCAGGGTAGGGAATGGCTACACCTTC
TRBV6-1	TRBD2	TRBJ2-1	NA	CASTTSGGAANEQFF	TGTGCCAGCACGACTAGCGGGGGGGCCGCGAATGAGCAGTTCTTC
TRBV5-1	TRBD1	TRBJ2-3	NA	CASSSTGKGTDTQYF	TGCGCCAGCAGTTCGACAGGGAAAGGCACAGATACGCAGTATTTT
TRBV19	TRBD1	TRBJ2-1	NA	CASGTVPIAEQFF	TGTGCCAGCGGGACAGTTCCTATCGCTGAGCAGTTCTTC
TRBV7-9	NA	TRBJ2-1	NA	CASRSNEQFF	TGTGCCAGCCGTAGCAATGAGCAGTTCTTC
TRBV2	NA	TRBJ2-5	NA	CARTVQETQYF	TGTGCCAGGACAGTCCAAGAGACCCAGTACTTC
TRBV5-1	NA	TRBJ2-3	NA	CASSQYPTGTSTDTQYF	TGCGCCAGCAGCCAATACCCAACCGGGACAAGTACAGATACGCAGTATTTT